This is a list of T cell receptor beta chains from one sample in a study of human T cells and chemical hapten exposure. TCRdb itself ran the 5' RACE reads through MiXCR, one entry per CDR3 protein. The sample lists roughly 81,000 distinct CDR3 sequences, approximately 15% occurring once. These receptors originate from a female donor in good health. CDR3s include the opening cysteine and the closing phenylalanine or tryptophan.

v_gene: TRBV28
CDR3aa: CASSETGLVAPLHF

v_gene: TRBV6-6
CDR3aa: CASSYDWDRVPEAFF

v_gene: TRBV6-5
CDR3aa: CASSYSYAEAFF

v_gene: TRBV6-4
CDR3aa: CASSTSVNTGELFF

v_gene: TRBV12-3/TRBV12-4
CDR3aa: CASRQGGNSPLHF

v_gene: TRBV10-3
CDR3aa: CAISVSGRDEQYF

v_gene: TRBV5-1
CDR3aa: CASSLDGWSSGNTIYF

v_gene: TRBV25-1
CDR3aa: CASSDPRGIYGYTF

v_gene: TRBV20-1
CDR3aa: CSARRNGAYEQYF

v_gene: TRBV20-1
CDR3aa: CSARATGGGNSPLHF

v_gene: TRBV4-2
CDR3aa: CASSQLGGGYEQYF

v_gene: TRBV11-3
CDR3aa: CASSLQGQVSEAFF

v_gene: TRBV2
CDR3aa: CASRRQQDTEAFF

v_gene: TRBV7-9
CDR3aa: CASSARNTEAFF

v_gene: TRBV20-1
CDR3aa: CSASSAGQPQHF